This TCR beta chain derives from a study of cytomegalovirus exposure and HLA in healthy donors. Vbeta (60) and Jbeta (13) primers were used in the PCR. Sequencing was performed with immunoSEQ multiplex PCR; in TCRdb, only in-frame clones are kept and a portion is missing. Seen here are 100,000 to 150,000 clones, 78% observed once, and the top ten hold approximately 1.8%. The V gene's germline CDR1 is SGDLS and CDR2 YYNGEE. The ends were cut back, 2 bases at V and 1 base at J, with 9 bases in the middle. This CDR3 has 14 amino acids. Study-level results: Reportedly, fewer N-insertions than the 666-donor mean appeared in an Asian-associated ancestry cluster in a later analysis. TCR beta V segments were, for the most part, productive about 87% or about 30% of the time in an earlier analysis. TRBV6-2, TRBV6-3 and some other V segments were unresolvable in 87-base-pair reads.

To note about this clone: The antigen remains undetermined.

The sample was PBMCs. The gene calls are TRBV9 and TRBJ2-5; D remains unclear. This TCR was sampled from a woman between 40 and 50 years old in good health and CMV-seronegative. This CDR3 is CASSVGRSQETQYF. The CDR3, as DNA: TGTGCCAGCAGCGTGGGCCGATCCCAAGAGACCCAGTACTTC.